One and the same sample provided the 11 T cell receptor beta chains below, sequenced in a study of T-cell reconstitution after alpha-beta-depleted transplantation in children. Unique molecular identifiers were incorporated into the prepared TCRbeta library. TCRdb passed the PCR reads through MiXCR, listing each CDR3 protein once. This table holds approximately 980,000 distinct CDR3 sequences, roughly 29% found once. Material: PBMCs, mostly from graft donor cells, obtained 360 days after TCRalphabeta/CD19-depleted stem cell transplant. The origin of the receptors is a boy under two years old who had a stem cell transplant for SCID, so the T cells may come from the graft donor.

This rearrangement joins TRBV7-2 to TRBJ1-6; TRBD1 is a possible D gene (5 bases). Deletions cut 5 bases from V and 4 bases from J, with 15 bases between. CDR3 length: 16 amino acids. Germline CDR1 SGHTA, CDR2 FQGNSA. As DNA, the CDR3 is TGTGCCAGCAGCCTCAGGGCCCGGGGGTATAATTCACCCCTCCACTTT. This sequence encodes CASSLRARGYNSPLHF.

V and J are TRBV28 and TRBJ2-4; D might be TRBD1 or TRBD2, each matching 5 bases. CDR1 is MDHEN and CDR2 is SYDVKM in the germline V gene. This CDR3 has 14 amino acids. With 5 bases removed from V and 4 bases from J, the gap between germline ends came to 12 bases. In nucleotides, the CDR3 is TGTGCCAGCAGTCTCGGGGCCCCGAAAAACATTCAGTACTTC. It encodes CASSLGAPKNIQYF.

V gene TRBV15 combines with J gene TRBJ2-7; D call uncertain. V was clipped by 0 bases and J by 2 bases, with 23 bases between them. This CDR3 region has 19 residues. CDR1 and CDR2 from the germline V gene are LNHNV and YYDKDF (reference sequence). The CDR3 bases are TGTGCCACCAGCAGAGATCTCGTAGGACCGCAAGGGCCCCCCTACGAGCAGTACTTC. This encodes CATSRDLVGPQGPPYEQYF.

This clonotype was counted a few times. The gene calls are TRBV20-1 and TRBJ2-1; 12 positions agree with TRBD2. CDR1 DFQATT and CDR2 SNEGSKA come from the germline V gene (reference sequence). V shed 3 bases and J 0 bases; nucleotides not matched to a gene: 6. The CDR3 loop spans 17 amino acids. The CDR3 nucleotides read TGCAGTGCTAGCACTAGCGGGGGGCACATCTCCTACAATGAGCAGTTCTTC. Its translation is CSASTSGGHISYNEQFF.

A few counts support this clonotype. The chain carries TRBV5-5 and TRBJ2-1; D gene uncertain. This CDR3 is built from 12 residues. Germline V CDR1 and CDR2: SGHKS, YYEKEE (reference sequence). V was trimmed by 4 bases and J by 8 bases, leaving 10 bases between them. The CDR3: CASSPSIYEQFF. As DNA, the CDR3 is TGTGCCAGCAGCCCCTCCATTTATGAGCAGTTCTTC.

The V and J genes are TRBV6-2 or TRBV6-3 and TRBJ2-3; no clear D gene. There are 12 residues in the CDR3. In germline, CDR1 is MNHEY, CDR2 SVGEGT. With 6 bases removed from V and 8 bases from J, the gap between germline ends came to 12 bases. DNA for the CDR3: TGTGCCAGCAGCCACCGTTCGGTTACGCAGTATTTT. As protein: CASSHRSVTQYF.

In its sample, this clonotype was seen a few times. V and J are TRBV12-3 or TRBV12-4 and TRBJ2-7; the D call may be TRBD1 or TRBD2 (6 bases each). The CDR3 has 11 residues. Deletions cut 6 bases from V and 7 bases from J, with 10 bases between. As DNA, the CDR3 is TGTGCCAGCAGGGAGGGGGGTGAGCAGTACTTC. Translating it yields CASREGGEQYF.

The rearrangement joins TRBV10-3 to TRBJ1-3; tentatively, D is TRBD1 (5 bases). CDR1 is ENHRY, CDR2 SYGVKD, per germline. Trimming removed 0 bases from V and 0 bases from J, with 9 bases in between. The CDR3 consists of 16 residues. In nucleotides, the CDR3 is TGTGCCATCAGTGAGTCGGGGGGTACCTCTGGAAACACCATATATTTT. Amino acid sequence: CAISESGGTSGNTIYF.

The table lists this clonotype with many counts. As DNA, the CDR3 is TGTGCCAGCAGTGAAGCGGAGGGGACAGTGCCCTTTTTTGAGCAGTTCTTC. Translating gives CASSEAEGTVPFFEQFF. The chain links TRBV6-1 to TRBJ2-1, with D possibly TRBD1 on 7 matching bases. Germline values: CDR1 MNHNS, CDR2 SASEGT. The germline V and J ends were trimmed by 0 bases and 9 bases, with 21 bases remaining between them. This CDR3 spans 17 amino acids.

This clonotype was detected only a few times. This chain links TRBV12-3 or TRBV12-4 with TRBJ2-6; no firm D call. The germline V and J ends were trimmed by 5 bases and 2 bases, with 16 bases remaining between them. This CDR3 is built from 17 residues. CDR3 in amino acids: CASSLTPILPGANVLTF. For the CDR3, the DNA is TGTGCCAGCAGTCTCACGCCGATCCTTCCTGGGGCCAACGTCCTGACTTTC.

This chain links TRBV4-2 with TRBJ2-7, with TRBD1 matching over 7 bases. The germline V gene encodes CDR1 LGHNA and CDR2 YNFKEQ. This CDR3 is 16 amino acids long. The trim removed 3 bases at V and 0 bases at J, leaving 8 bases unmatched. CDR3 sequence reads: CASSQEGQASSYEQYF. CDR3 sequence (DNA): TGTGCCAGCAGCCAGGAAGGACAGGCCTCCTCCTACGAGCAGTACTTC.